The rows below give T cell receptor beta chains drawn from one sample of a study of CD8+ T cells in alopecia areata. Assay used: immunoSEQ multiplex PCR; TCRdb lists only in-frame clones, some missing. The sample holds a few hundred thousand clones; roughly two fifths are singletons and the top ten take almost 0.5%. Sequencing used CD4+ T cells sorted from blood, obtained at approximately week 30, from a patient treated with tofacitinib. The receptors shown here come from a human donor with alopecia areata. The CDR3 runs from the conserved cysteine through the conserved F or W. The D gene is left open where the match is weak. Clone size appears in some rows only: once, few, many, or a class for an expanded clone.

j_call clone_size d_call v_call cdr3_aa cdr3_nt
TRBJ2-3 NA NA TRBV6-5 CASSYTGSTDTQYF TGTGCCAGCAGTTACACGGGGAGCACAGATACGCAGTATTTT
TRBJ2-7 NA TRBD1 TRBV18 CASSPDRGKQYF TGTGCCAGCTCACCAGACAGGGGAAAGCAGTACTTC
TRBJ2-1 NA TRBD2 TRBV30 CAWSLGTINEQFF TGTGCCTGGAGCCTTGGGACTATCAATGAGCAGTTCTTC
TRBJ2-7 NA NA TRBV4-1 CASSQDRGRGFYEQYF TGCGCCAGCAGCCAAGATCGAGGCAGGGGTTTCTACGAGCAGTACTTC
TRBJ2-7 NA NA TRBV10-2 CASSLRQGGSYEQYF TGCGCCAGCAGTTTACGCCAGGGTGGCTCCTACGAGCAGTACTTC
TRBJ1-4 NA NA TRBV27 CASRSLYTGAKLFF TGTGCCAGCAGGTCATTGTACACTGGGGCAAAACTGTTTTTT
TRBJ1-2 NA NA TRBV29-1 CSVGTAETNYGYTF TGCAGCGTTGGGACGGCGGAGACTAACTATGGCTACACCTTC
TRBJ2-5 NA TRBD2 TRBV4-2 CASSPDRTSGRAETQYF TGTGCCAGCAGTCCCGATCGGACTAGCGGGAGGGCAGAGACCCAGTACTTC
TRBJ1-1 few NA TRBV27 CASRPPGLRKSNTEAFF TGTGCCAGCAGACCACCCGGACTGAGGAAATCGAACACTGAAGCTTTCTTT
TRBJ2-2 NA NA TRBV6-5 CASRPRQNTGELFF TGTGCCAGCAGGCCCAGGCAGAACACCGGGGAGCTGTTTTTT
TRBJ1-6 NA NA TRBV28 CASRTPYDSPLHF TGTGCCAGCCGGACTCCTTATGATTCACCCCTCCACTTT
TRBJ1-5 NA TRBD1 TRBV28 CASSFGTDNQPQHF TGTGCCAGCAGTTTTGGGACAGATAATCAGCCCCAGCATTTT
TRBJ1-2 NA NA TRBV28 CASLTEGYGYTF TGTGCCAGCCTGACGGAGGGCTATGGCTACACCTTC
TRBJ2-1 NA NA TRBV5-6 CASSLPDSSYNEQFF TGTGCCAGCAGTCTCCCCGACTCATCCTACAATGAGCAGTTCTTC
TRBJ1-6 NA TRBD1 TRBV15 CATSRPQGLRSPLHF TGTGCCACCAGCAGACCACAGGGGTTACGGTCACCCCTCCACTTT
TRBJ1-4 NA NA TRBV2 CASSPGPQREKLFF TGTGCCAGCAGTCCGGGCCCCCAGAGGGAAAAACTGTTTTTT
TRBJ2-2 NA TRBD2 TRBV5-1 CASSAGTSTGELFF TGCGCCAGCAGCGCCGGGACTAGCACCGGGGAGCTGTTTTTT
TRBJ2-2 NA TRBD1 TRBV2 CASRPHFGQENTGELFF TGTGCCAGCAGGCCCCATTTCGGACAGGAGAACACCGGGGAGCTGTTTTTT
TRBJ1-1 NA NA TRBV5-6 CASSLIGFVGAFF TGTGCCAGCAGCTTGATAGGGTTTGTCGGTGCTTTCTTT
TRBJ1-1 NA TRBD1 TRBV6-6 CASSLGQGAVAFF TGTGCCAGCAGTTTGGGACAGGGGGCTGTTGCTTTCTTT
TRBJ2-7 few TRBD1 TRBV7-8 CASSLVYRLGQGDHEQYF TGTGCCAGCAGCTTAGTATATCGGTTAGGACAGGGGGATCACGAGCAGTACTTC
TRBJ2-7 NA TRBD2 TRBV6-1 CASLLAGGSNVHF TGTGCCAGCCTACTAGCGGGAGGGTCGAACGTGCACTTC
TRBJ1-4 NA TRBD1 TRBV7-9 CASRPGQGSEKLFF TGTGCCAGCAGGCCGGGACAGGGGAGTGAAAAACTGTTTTTT
TRBJ1-5 few NA TRBV30 CAWSQRDQPQHF TGTGCCTGGAGCCAGCGGGATCAGCCCCAGCATTTT
TRBJ1-6 once NA TRBV6-5 CASSSDPNWSSPLHF TGTGCCAGCAGTTCCGACCCAAACTGGAGTTCACCCCTCCACTTT
TRBJ1-2 NA NA TRBV5-1 CASSLVQGKIHGYTF TGCGCCAGCAGCTTGGTTCAGGGGAAGATTCATGGCTACACCTTC
TRBJ2-2 NA NA TRBV29-1 CSVEDWGRTNTGELFF TGCAGCGTTGAAGATTGGGGGCGGACGAACACCGGGGAGCTGTTTTTT
TRBJ1-2 NA NA TRBV9 CASSVVSGYYTF TGTGCCAGCAGCGTAGTATCCGGGTACTACACCTTC
TRBJ2-2 NA TRBD2 TRBV5-1 CASSLIAGGGTGELFF TGCGCCAGCAGCTTAATAGCGGGAGGCGGAACCGGGGAGCTGTTTTTT
TRBJ2-1 NA TRBD2 TRBV30 CAWNVGTSSYNEQFF TGTGCCTGGAACGTCGGGACTAGCTCCTACAATGAGCAGTTCTTC
TRBJ2-7 NA TRBD1 TRBV15 CATSTGTGYYEQYF TGTGCCACCAGCACCGGGACAGGGTACTACGAGCAGTACTTC
TRBJ2-1 NA NA TRBV18 CASSPVTWDEQFF TGTGCCAGCTCACCAGTTACCTGGGATGAGCAGTTCTTC
TRBJ1-1 few TRBD1 TRBV19 CASSTPGQGWNTEAFF TGTGCCAGTTCAACTCCGGGACAGGGGTGGAACACTGAAGCTTTCTTT
TRBJ1-2 NA NA TRBV7-2 CASSPLGFTANYGYTF TGTGCCAGCAGCCCCCTCGGGTTCACTGCTAACTATGGCTACACCTTC
TRBJ2-2 NA NA TRBV13 CASSPRRPGELFF TGTGCCAGCAGCCCCCGACGGCCAGGGGAGCTGTTTTTT
TRBJ1-6 few NA TRBV7-9 CASSLGPQGSPLHF TGTGCCAGCAGCTTGGGCCCCCAGGGTTCACCCCTCCACTTT
TRBJ1-4 few NA TRBV6-6 CASSTGGVNEKLFF TGTGCCAGCAGCACCGGGGGTGTTAATGAAAAACTGTTTTTT
TRBJ1-2 NA TRBD1 TRBV2 CASSDYRGHGYTF TGTGCCAGCAGTGATTACAGGGGGCACGGCTACACCTTC
TRBJ2-1 NA NA TRBV5-1 CASSSEAYNEQFF TGCGCCAGCAGCTCTGAAGCCTACAATGAGCAGTTCTTC
TRBJ2-6 NA NA TRBV4-1 CASSQVGGARSGANVLTF TGCGCCAGCAGCCAAGTAGGGGGGGCCCGCTCTGGGGCCAACGTCCTGACTTTC
TRBJ1-5 many NA TRBV11-2 CASSTASGNQPQHF TGTGCCAGCAGTACCGCCTCGGGCAATCAGCCCCAGCATTTT
TRBJ1-6 once TRBD1 TRBV5-6 CASSRRQGGGSPLHF TGTGCCAGCAGCCGTAGACAGGGGGGGGGTTCACCCCTCCACTTT
TRBJ1-2 NA NA TRBV15 CATSREESVLNYGYTF TGTGCCACCAGCAGAGAGGAGAGCGTACTTAACTATGGCTACACCTTC
TRBJ1-4 NA TRBD1 TRBV7-6 CASSAHGQGNEKLFF TGTGCCAGCAGCGCCCACGGACAGGGGAACGAAAAACTGTTTTTT
TRBJ2-7 NA TRBD1 TRBV4-1 CASSQPGTGSSYEQYF TGCGCCAGCAGCCAACCCGGGACAGGGAGCTCCTACGAGCAGTACTTC
TRBJ2-1 NA NA TRBV6-5 CASSYTSNEQFF TGTGCCAGCAGTTATACTAGCAATGAGCAGTTCTTC
TRBJ1-1 few TRBD1 TRBV29-1 CSADRDSGSTEAFF TGCAGCGCGGACCGGGACAGCGGAAGCACTGAAGCTTTCTTT
TRBJ1-2 NA NA TRBV27 CASSLSVGSGYTF TGTGCCAGCAGTTTATCAGTTGGCAGTGGCTACACCTTC
TRBJ2-1 few NA TRBV5-1 CASSLGTYNEQFF TGCGCCAGCAGCTTAGGGACCTACAATGAGCAGTTCTTC
TRBJ1-1 NA TRBD1 TRBV7-9 CASSPGQGPVEGAFF TGTGCCAGCAGCCCTGGACAGGGGCCTGTTGAGGGAGCTTTCTTT
TRBJ1-1 NA NA TRBV7-2 CASSLALRGEAFF TGTGCCAGCAGCTTAGCGCTCAGAGGAGAAGCTTTCTTT